Listed below are T cell receptor beta chains from one sample, sequenced in a study of identical twins. TCRdb fed the 5' RACE reads into MiXCR, producing one record per CDR3 protein. Of around 100,000 distinct CDR3 sequences listed, 5.9% are singletons. Sequences were obtained from memory T cells sorted from blood. These receptors all stem from a woman in her forties or fifties in good health. Each CDR3 is given with its conserved first and last residue. D genes are given only for firm matches. Some rows have no size entry. The others give once, few or many, or a class for an expanded clone.

J | size | V | D | DNA | CDR3
TRBJ2-5 | many | TRBV7-8 | - | TGTGCCAGCAGCCCTGGGACTTTCCAAGAGACCCAGTACTTC | CASSPGTFQETQYF
TRBJ1-2 | many | TRBV10-3 | - | TGTGCCATCAGTGACACGGACAACTATGGCTACACCTTC | CAISDTDNYGYTF
TRBJ1-1 | many | TRBV11-2 | - | TGTGCCAGCATCCTGGACGGGGGGAACACTGAAGCTTTCTTT | CASILDGGNTEAFF
TRBJ2-3 | many | TRBV7-6 | TRBD2 | TGTGCCAGCACCCCCCGACTAGCGGGTTCAACAGATACGCAGTATTTT | CASTPRLAGSTDTQYF
TRBJ1-2 | many | TRBV10-2 | - | TGCGCCAGCAGTGACCTCGTGGGTGTGGGTGGCTACACCTTC | CASSDLVGVGGYTF
TRBJ2-2 | - | TRBV20-1 | - | TGCAGTGCTAGACCCCGTACCACCGGGGAGCTGTTTTTT | CSARPRTTGELFF
TRBJ1-2 | - | TRBV7-8 | - | TGTGCCAGCAGCTTGACAAGTAACTATGGCTACACCTTC | CASSLTSNYGYTF
TRBJ2-7 | many | TRBV4-1 | - | TGCGCCAGCAGCCCAGCGGGCACGCGCTACGAGCAGTACTTC | CASSPAGTRYEQYF
TRBJ2-3 | many | TRBV3-1 | - | TGTGCCAGCAGCCTGTGGGACACAACAGATACGCAGTATTTT | CASSLWDTTDTQYF
TRBJ2-7 | - | TRBV20-1 | - | TGCAGTGCCAACCAGGGTATCGAGCAGTACTTC | CSANQGIEQYF
TRBJ1-5 | many | TRBV10-2 | - | TGCGCCAGCAGGGGGGAAAGCAATCAGCCCCAGCATTTT | CASRGESNQPQHF
TRBJ2-3 | many | TRBV29-1 | TRBD2 | TGCAGCGTTCGACTAGCGGGAGGAGATACGCAGTATTTT | CSVRLAGGDTQYF
TRBJ2-3 | - | TRBV24-1 | TRBD2 | TGTGCCACCAGTGAGCAGGGGGCGGCTAGCGGGAGGAATACGCAGTATTTT | CATSEQGAASGRNTQYF
TRBJ1-5 | - | TRBV30 | TRBD1 | TGTGCCGCCCGGACAGGGTTTGGGCAGCCCCAGCATTTT | CAARTGFGQPQHF
TRBJ2-3 | many | TRBV11-2 | - | TGTGCCAGCAGCTTATTTAATGGGGCTCCACAATTGGATACGCAGTATTTT | CASSLFNGAPQLDTQYF
TRBJ2-1 | - | TRBV24-1 | - | TGTGCCACCAGTGGCCCGGGCAGCTCCTACAATGAGCAGTTCTTC | CATSGPGSSYNEQFF
TRBJ1-5 | many | TRBV3-1 | - | TGTGCCAGCAGCCTAGGGTTCAATCAGCCCCAGCATTTT | CASSLGFNQPQHF
TRBJ2-7 | - | TRBV12-3/TRBV12-4 | - | TGTGCCAGCAGGCAGGAGCCTGGGCCTTACGAGCAGTACTTC | CASRQEPGPYEQYF
TRBJ2-5 | many | TRBV7-2 | TRBD1 | TGTGCCAGCAGCTTCGACAGGGGGGCCCAGTACTTC | CASSFDRGAQYF
TRBJ2-1 | many | TRBV6-1 | - | TGTGCCAGCAGTGAATGGCGTCCGGGCTATGAGCAGTTCTTC | CASSEWRPGYEQFF
TRBJ1-1 | many | TRBV6-5 | - | TGTGCCAGCAGTGGACAAACTCGGGGGGGCGTTGTTGAAGCTTTCTTT | CASSGQTRGGVVEAFF
TRBJ2-7 | many | TRBV24-1 | - | TGTGCCACCAGTGACCCCACGGGAGCGACGCAGGAGCAGTACTTC | CATSDPTGATQEQYF
TRBJ2-1 | many | TRBV24-1 | TRBD1 | TGTGCCACCAGTGAGGGGACAGCCCAGTTCTTC | CATSEGTAQFF
TRBJ2-3 | many | TRBV7-3 | - | TGTGCCAGCAGCTTAACGAAGGGAGATGGGACAGATACGCAGTATTTT | CASSLTKGDGTDTQYF
TRBJ2-7 | many | TRBV7-2 | TRBD1 | TGTGCCAGCAGCCCGACAGGGACGGTTGTTGGCCTCTACGAGCAGTACTTC | CASSPTGTVVGLYEQYF
TRBJ1-2 | many | TRBV20-1 | - | TGCAGTGCTAGAGTACCAGGGAAAGGCTACACCTTC | CSARVPGKGYTF
TRBJ2-7 | few | TRBV5-6 | - | TGTGCCAGCAGCTCGCCGACAGAAAGCGGACACGAGCAGTACTTC | CASSSPTESGHEQYF
TRBJ2-3 | many | TRBV7-7 | - | TGTGCTAGCAGCTTAGCGCCTGACTCAAATACGCAGTATTTT | CASSLAPDSNTQYF
TRBJ1-4 | many | TRBV11-2 | - | TGTGCCAGCAGCTTAGGGACCCTATCTAATGAAAAACTGTTTTTT | CASSLGTLSNEKLFF
TRBJ2-5 | many | TRBV5-1 | TRBD1 | TGCGCCAGCAGCCAGGGACAGAGAGAGACCCAGTACTTC | CASSQGQRETQYF
TRBJ2-3 | many | TRBV3-1 | - | TGTGCCAGCAGCCAGAGGGGTCTCGACCGGGTCCATACGCAGTATTTT | CASSQRGLDRVHTQYF
TRBJ2-3 | few | TRBV19 | TRBD1 | TGTGCCAGTAGCTCCGGGACAGGGAGGAAAGATACGCAGTATTTT | CASSSGTGRKDTQYF
TRBJ2-1 | many | TRBV2 | - | TGTGCCAGCAGTAATCTCCGGGGCCCTGGGGATGAGCAGTTCTTC | CASSNLRGPGDEQFF
TRBJ1-1 | - | TRBV7-9 | - | TGTGCCAGCAGCTTAGGGGGGACACCTGTCGTTGAAGCTTTCTTT | CASSLGGTPVVEAFF
TRBJ2-5 | few | TRBV20-1 | - | TGCAGTGCTAGTGCCTCGGGGGGCTCTGTCGAGACCCAGTACTTC | CSASASGGSVETQYF
TRBJ1-1 | few | TRBV6-1 | - | TGTGCCAGCAGGAGGGTAGGTCCTGAAGCTTTCTTT | CASRRVGPEAFF
TRBJ2-1 | - | TRBV11-3 | TRBD2 | TGTGCCAGCAGCGTTAGAACCCCCCCGGGAGGCACAGATGAGCAGTTCTTC | CASSVRTPPGGTDEQFF
TRBJ2-7 | many | TRBV9 | TRBD2 | TGTGCCAGCAGCGCTGATGGGGGACTAGCGAGGTACGAGCAGTACTTC | CASSADGGLARYEQYF
TRBJ2-3 | - | TRBV6-2/TRBV6-3 | TRBD2 | TGTGCCAGCAGTGTTAGCGGGAGCACAGATACGCAGTATTTT | CASSVSGSTDTQYF
TRBJ2-5 | - | TRBV11-3 | - | TGTGCCAGCAGCTTATCAATGACCCAGTACTTC | CASSLSMTQYF
TRBJ2-1 | few | TRBV7-8 | - | TGTGCCAGCAGCTCCAGCACTGGTAGGGGGTATCGAAATGAGCAGTTCTTC | CASSSSTGRGYRNEQFF
TRBJ2-1 | - | TRBV19 | TRBD2 | TGTGCCAGTAGTATTCTCCTACTAGCGGCCAATGAGCAGTTCTTC | CASSILLLAANEQFF
TRBJ2-1 | many | TRBV6-2/TRBV6-3 | - | TGTGCCAGCAGTTACGAGTGGGAGAGCAATGAGCAGTTCTTC | CASSYEWESNEQFF
TRBJ1-1 | few | TRBV2 | - | TGTGCCAGCAGTGAAAGTCGGAACACTGAAGCTTTCTTT | CASSESRNTEAFF
TRBJ2-7 | - | TRBV5-4 | - | TGTGCCAGCAGCTCCGGGGGAGCCACCTACGAGCAGTACTTC | CASSSGGATYEQYF
TRBJ2-2 | - | TRBV6-6 | - | TGTGCCAGCAGTTACTCGGGGCAGAACACCGGGGAGCTGTTTTTT | CASSYSGQNTGELFF
TRBJ2-1 | many | TRBV5-4 | TRBD2 | TGTGCCAGCAGCCGAGGACTAGCGGGAGTACAGGAGCAGTTCTTC | CASSRGLAGVQEQFF
TRBJ1-1 | many | TRBV11-3 | TRBD1 | TGTGCCAGCAGCTTAGCGATCTGGGACAGCACTGAAGCTTTCTTT | CASSLAIWDSTEAFF